This note documents a single TCR beta chain sequence. The data belong to a study of T cell changes during pregnancy in multiple sclerosis. Using immunoSEQ multiplex PCR, the repertoire was profiled, and TCRdb retains in-frame clones only, with some absent. The sample gives around 78,000 clones, 93% of which show up once; roughly 2.5% is in the top ten. The CDR3 spans 17 residues. V shed 4 bases and J shed 9 bases, with 25 bases lying between them. Per the germline V gene, CDR1 is KGHSH and CDR2 is LQKENI. This TCR was sampled from a female donor with multiple sclerosis, enrolled in a pregnancy study. The specimen comprised peripheral blood, sampled in the second trimester of pregnancy. V is TRBV18 and J is TRBJ2-1; TRBD2 might be the D (7 bases). The CDR3 DNA sequence: TGTGCCAGCTCACTAGCGAAGTTCTGGGGGGGGCCAAGTGAGCAGTTCTTC. This codes for CASSLAKFWGGPSEQFF. The full variable domain, completed using reference TRBV18 and TRBJ2-1, is NAGVMQNPRHLVRRRGQEARLRCSPMKGHSHVYWYRQLPEEGLKFMVYLQKENIIDESGMPKERFSAEFPKEGPSILRIQQVVRGDSAAYFCASSLAKFWGGPSEQFFGPGTRLTVL.